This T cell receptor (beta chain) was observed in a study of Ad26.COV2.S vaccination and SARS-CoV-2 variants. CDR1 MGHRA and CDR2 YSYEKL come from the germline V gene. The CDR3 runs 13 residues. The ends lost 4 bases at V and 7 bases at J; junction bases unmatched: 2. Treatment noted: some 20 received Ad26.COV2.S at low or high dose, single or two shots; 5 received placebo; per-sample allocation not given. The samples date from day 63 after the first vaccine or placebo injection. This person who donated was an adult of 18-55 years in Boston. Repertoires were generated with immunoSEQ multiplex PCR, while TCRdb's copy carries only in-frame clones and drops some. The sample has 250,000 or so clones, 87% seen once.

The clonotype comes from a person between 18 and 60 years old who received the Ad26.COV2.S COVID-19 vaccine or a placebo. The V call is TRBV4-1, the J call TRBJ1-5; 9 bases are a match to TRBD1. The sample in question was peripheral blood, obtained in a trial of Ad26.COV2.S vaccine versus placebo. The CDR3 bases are TGCGCCAGCAGCCGGACAGGGGACCAGCCCCAGCATTTT. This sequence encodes CASSRTGDQPQHF.